This TCR beta chain was retrieved from a study of OX40 agonist ivuxolimab in advanced cancers. Background for the entire study: Ivuxolimab was an agonistic, fully human IgG2 monoclonal antibody directed against OX40 (CD134), a costimulatory receptor. Intravenous ivuxolimab was administered to patients every 2 weeks at six dose levels: 0.01, 0.1, 0.3, 1.5, 3 and 10 mg/kg. Of the roughly 52 dose-escalation patients, hepatocellular carcinoma was present in roughly 19, melanoma in some 15, renal cell carcinoma in 9 and head and neck cancer in 9. The dose-escalation cohort was 82.7% male with a mean age of about 60 years, ranging from about 23 to 85. Prior anti-PD-1, anti-PD-L1 or anti-CTLA-4 therapy was permitted, and checkpoint inhibitors had been received by around 39% of dose-escalation patients. Three dose-escalation patients achieved partial responses, one with hepatocellular carcinoma and two with cutaneous melanoma. Peripheral TCRbeta sequencing aimed to test whether ivuxolimab altered TCR sequence diversity and caused clonal T-cell expansion. The paper covers the monotherapy dose-escalation part of the phase I ivuxolimab trial, which included N ≈ 54 patients.

The germline V gene encodes CDR1 MNHEY and CDR2 SMNVEV (reference sequence). V drops 3 bases and J drops 12 bases, leaving 18 bases in between. The CDR3 contains 13 residues, cysteine and phenylalanine counted. The retained sequence is limited to the CDR3, 39 bases, with the frame set at the first base. The paper's findings and limits, for the study overall: Clonal expansion of both CD4+ and CD8+ blood T cells was observed from baseline to week 6 at doses 0.1 to 3.0 mg/kg. After ivuxolimab, CD8+ T cells had more expanded clones than CD4+ T cells on average. The antigen specificity of the clonally expanded peripheral T cells was not determined. In partial responders in the 0.1-3.0 mg/kg groups, normalized peripheral clonal expansion was found to be among the lowest, especially among CD8+ T cells. Low levels of normalized T-cell clonal expansion were also shown by some nonresponding patients.

Turning to this clone: The antigen it binds to is not known. No much larger clone exists at a distance of one base, and base qualities are not known.

Patients with autoimmune disease history or receiving systemic immunosuppression were excluded from the trial. Peripheral blood for TCR sequencing was drawn from every dose cohort at baseline, at cycle 4 day 1 and at cycle 7 day 1. Samples were obtained from an open-label, multicenter, first-in-human phase I dose-escalation trial of ivuxolimab. Adults with locally advanced or metastatic head and neck squamous cell, hepatocellular, melanoma or renal cell carcinoma were enrolled in the trial. Before TCR sequencing, CD4+ and CD8+ T cells were separately sorted from peripheral blood. Genomic DNA was extracted from sorted cells for sequencing of the TCRbeta CDR3 region. TCRbeta CDR3 regions were sequenced using the immunoSEQ Assay. The immuneACCESS repertoire file appears here via TCRdb, limited to in-frame rearrangements. These files lack a portion of the clones; in checked studies, under half of the deficit traces to unresolved V genes, and the cause of the others is not known. The table for this sample lists 35,000 to 45,000 clones; about 82% of them were counted only once. The ten biggest clones cover 20% to 25% of the sample.

This TCR was sampled from an adult with an advanced solid tumor such as melanoma, head and neck, liver or kidney cancer. Specimen: CD4+ or CD8+ T cells sorted from blood, collected in a trial of the OX40 agonist ivuxolimab. The chain joins TRBV27 to TRBJ2-7, and the D gene may be TRBD2, 6 bases matching. The nucleotides are TGTGCCAGCAGTTTCCGCCTCGGGGTCGGGGGGTACTTC. This translates into CASSFRLGVGGYF.